These T cell receptor beta chains were read from a single sample in a study of blood T cell repertoires in COVID-19. TCRdb's copy holds only in-frame clones and misses some; the assay was immunoSEQ multiplex PCR. The table records under 150,000 clones, about nine tenths of them present only once. Sequencing input: peripheral blood. The receptors here all came from a human donor in a cohort sampled during active COVID-19. Both conserved end residues are part of each CDR3. D genes are given only for firm matches. Size is stated for part of the rows, as once, few or many counts, or as a class when the clone is expanded.

CDR3 protein	CDR3 DNA	D gene	V gene	J gene	clone size	CDR3 length
CASSLDSSYNEQFF	TGTGCCAGCAGCTTAGACTCTTCGTACAATGAGCAGTTCTTC	-	TRBV11-3	TRBJ2-1	-	14
CASGLVRGNRADSADTQYF	TGTGCTAGTGGTTTGGTACGAGGAAACCGAGCGGACTCGGCGGATACGCAGTATTTT	-	TRBV12-5	TRBJ2-3	-	19
CASSPTGQGTTQYF	TGTGCCAGCAGCCCAACCGGACAGGGAACGACCCAGTACTTC	TRBD1	TRBV9	TRBJ2-5	-	14
CASSFSGTSFHEQFF	TGTGCTAGCAGCTTTTCCGGGACTAGCTTCCATGAGCAGTTCTTC	TRBD2	TRBV7-7	TRBJ2-1	-	15
CASSKRGSADTQYF	TGTGCCAGCAGTAAGCGGGGTAGCGCAGATACGCAGTATTTT	TRBD2	TRBV6-5	TRBJ2-3	-	14
CASSPVRLAQETQYF	TGTGCCAGCAGCCCCGTAAGACTAGCACAAGAGACCCAGTACTTC	TRBD2	TRBV14	TRBJ2-5	-	15
CASSQGLGDEQFF	TGTGCCAGCAGCCAGGGTCTAGGCGATGAGCAGTTCTTC	-	TRBV4-2	TRBJ2-1	-	13
CASSLEDRGNNEQFF	TGTGCCAGCAGCCTCGAAGACAGGGGCAACAATGAGCAGTTCTTC	TRBD1	TRBV5-5	TRBJ2-1	-	15
CAWNPKQGLFTDTQYF	TGTGCCTGGAATCCCAAACAGGGCTTATTCACAGATACGCAGTATTTT	-	TRBV30	TRBJ2-3	once	16
CASSNSGRAENIQYF	TGTGCCAGCAGTAATAGCGGGAGGGCCGAAAACATTCAGTACTTC	TRBD2	TRBV28	TRBJ2-4	-	15
CAWAQAYYGYTF	TGTGCCTGGGCACAGGCCTACTATGGCTACACCTTC	-	TRBV30	TRBJ1-2	few	12
CASRPDRSGANVLTF	TGTGCCAGCAGACCGGACAGGTCTGGGGCCAACGTCCTGACTTTC	TRBD1	TRBV6-5	TRBJ2-6	once	15
CASSVGTGGGETQYF	TGTGCCAGCAGCGTAGGGACAGGGGGCGGGGAGACCCAGTACTTC	TRBD1	TRBV9	TRBJ2-5	-	15
CASTNRGPRRIYGYTF	TGTGCCAGCACGAACCGAGGCCCCCGTCGGATCTATGGCTACACCTTC	-	TRBV28	TRBJ1-2	-	16
CASSSPARTGNNEQFF	TGTGCCAGCAGCTCCCCGGCGAGGACAGGTAACAATGAGCAGTTCTTC	TRBD1	TRBV7-9	TRBJ2-1	-	16
CASSFIASGKAEQFF	TGCGCCAGCAGCTTTATAGCGAGCGGGAAGGCTGAGCAGTTCTTC	TRBD2	TRBV5-1	TRBJ2-1	-	15
CASSRGVPGQPQHF	TGTGCCAGCAGCCGGGGGGTTCCGGGACAGCCCCAGCATTTT	-	TRBV7-2	TRBJ1-5	-	14
CASSADRPSYEQYF	TGTGCCAGCAGCGCCGACAGACCATCCTACGAGCAGTACTTC	-	TRBV27	TRBJ2-7	-	14
CASSTTGGGYEQYF	TGTGCCAGCAGTACGACAGGGGGGGGCTACGAGCAGTACTTC	TRBD1	TRBV27	TRBJ2-7	-	14
CASSQGHSDGGSSYEQYF	TGTGCCAGCAGCCAAGGGCATAGCGACGGGGGGAGCTCCTACGAGCAGTACTTC	TRBD2	TRBV4-2	TRBJ2-7	-	18
CASSPPPGRARADTQYF	TGTGCCAGCAGCCCCCCGCCTGGGAGGGCCCGTGCAGATACGCAGTATTTT	TRBD2	TRBV3-1/TRBV3-2	TRBJ2-3	-	17
CASSSGRTGIQETQYF	TGTGCCAGCAGTTCAGGCAGGACAGGGATACAAGAGACCCAGTACTTC	TRBD1	TRBV6-5	TRBJ2-5	-	16
CASSRNDQPQHF	TGCGCCAGCAGCCGTAATGATCAGCCCCAGCATTTT	-	TRBV4-1	TRBJ1-5	-	12
CASSLLAGGGGTGELFF	TGTGCCAGCAGCTTGTTGGCGGGAGGGGGAGGCACCGGGGAGCTGTTTTTT	TRBD2	TRBV5-6	TRBJ2-2	-	17
CASSPPTAGYGNTEAFF	TGTGCCAGCTCACCACCGACGGCAGGGTACGGGAACACTGAAGCTTTCTTT	-	TRBV18	TRBJ1-1	-	17
CASRTSGGASEQFF	TGTGCCAGCAGAACTAGCGGGGGGGCCAGTGAGCAGTTCTTC	TRBD2	TRBV11-2	TRBJ2-1	-	14